The present T cell receptor beta chain was sequenced within a study of T cells in Graves' hyperthyroidism and ophthalmopathy. Trimming removed 5 bases from V and 7 bases from J; junction bases left unmatched: 7. This CDR3 has 14 residues. Amplification of TCR beta CDR3 regions used RNA as the template. The HTBI primer set was used in a first-round RT-PCR of the TCR CDR3. TCRdb reanalysed the multiplex PCR reads using MiXCR and keeps one entry per CDR3 protein. The table lists 300,000 to 350,000 distinct CDR3 sequences, around 17% of them singletons. Specimen: blood. This TCR was sampled from a man between 25 and 39 years old with Graves' hyperthyroidism. This rearrangement joins TRBV12-3 or TRBV12-4 to TRBJ1-5; 8 bases fit TRBD1. CDR3 residues: CASSLQGAQQPQHF. CDR3 sequence (DNA): TGTGCCAGCAGTCTTCAGGGGGCTCAACAGCCCCAGCATTTT.